Listed below are T cell receptor beta chains from one sample, sequenced in a study of beta chain features in type 1 diabetes. Method: immunoSEQ multiplex PCR; TCRdb's copy keeps in-frame clones and lacks some. The data show approximately 730,000 clones, with around 15% seen just once and approximately 0.021% held by the top ten. The sample comprised naive CD4+ T cells from blood. The receptors were gathered from a man younger than 35 with type 1 diabetes. CDR3s include the opening cysteine and the closing phenylalanine or tryptophan. A D gene is named only where the DNA matches it firmly. A clone size is listed for some rows: how often the clone was seen (once, few, many), or a class if it is expanded.

D: TRBD1
V: TRBV7-2
size: few
J: TRBJ1-2
DNA: TGTGCCAGCAGCTTAGTGGCGGGCAGGGGGGCTACGGGCTACACCTTC
CDR3: CASSLVAGRGATGYTF

D: TRBD1
V: TRBV28
size: few
J: TRBJ2-7
DNA: TGTGCCAGCAGTCCGCCGACAGGGAAGGAGCAGTACTTC
CDR3: CASSPPTGKEQYF

D: .
V: TRBV4-2
size: .
J: TRBJ1-1
DNA: TGTGCCAGCAGCCAAAGTTCAGAAGCTTTCTTT
CDR3: CASSQSSEAFF

D: .
V: TRBV30
size: .
J: TRBJ2-3
DNA: TGTGCCTGGAGTGCCCGGAGCACAGATACGCAGTATTTT
CDR3: CAWSARSTDTQYF

D: .
V: TRBV6-5
size: .
J: TRBJ2-7
DNA: TGTGCCAGCAGAGAACAGGGTGTATCCCATGAGCAGTACTTC
CDR3: CASREQGVSHEQYF

D: .
V: TRBV5-1
size: .
J: TRBJ2-7
DNA: TGCGCCAGCAGCTTGCGTAAGCAGGGTGGCAACGAGCAGTACTTC
CDR3: CASSLRKQGGNEQYF

D: .
V: TRBV23-1
size: many
J: TRBJ1-4
DNA: TGCGCCAGCAGTCAAAAGTGTGCCGGGGAACTGTTTTTT
CDR3: CASSQKCAGELFF

D: .
V: TRBV7-9
size: .
J: TRBJ1-4
DNA: TGTGCCAGCAGCTTAGCGAGGGTAAATGAAGCCATTAATGAAAAACTGTTTTTT
CDR3: CASSLARVNEAINEKLFF

D: .
V: TRBV2
size: .
J: TRBJ1-1
DNA: TGTGCCAGCAGTATCGACAGAACGAACACTGAAGCTTTCTTT
CDR3: CASSIDRTNTEAFF

D: .
V: TRBV5-1
size: .
J: TRBJ2-3
DNA: TGCGCCAGCAGCTTAGACGGGGGCGACACAGATACGCAGTATTTT
CDR3: CASSLDGGDTDTQYF

D: .
V: TRBV6-5
size: .
J: TRBJ1-3
DNA: TGTGCCAGCAGTTCCGACAGTTCGGGAAACACCATATATTTT
CDR3: CASSSDSSGNTIYF

D: TRBD2
V: TRBV7-6
size: .
J: TRBJ2-3
DNA: TGTGCCAGCAGCTCCCCGGGACTAGCGGCAGATACGCAGTATTTT
CDR3: CASSSPGLAADTQYF

D: .
V: TRBV10-3
size: few
J: TRBJ2-2
DNA: TGTGCCATCAGTGTTCTTCAGGGGACGGCCGGGGAGCTGTTTTTT
CDR3: CAISVLQGTAGELFF

D: .
V: TRBV29-1
size: few
J: TRBJ2-7
DNA: TGCAGCGTTCAAGTCACGACTGTGTACGAGCAGTACTTC
CDR3: CSVQVTTVYEQYF

D: TRBD1
V: TRBV7-9
size: .
J: TRBJ1-4
DNA: TGTGCCAGCAGGCGCGACAGGGTCGTGGGTGAAAAACTGTTTTTT
CDR3: CASRRDRVVGEKLFF

D: .
V: TRBV4-1
size: few
J: TRBJ2-7
DNA: TGCGCCAGCAGCCAAGGGGTCGGGCGATTCACCTACGAGCAGTACTTC
CDR3: CASSQGVGRFTYEQYF

D: .
V: TRBV10-3
size: .
J: TRBJ2-1
DNA: TGTGCCACCCTAAGCTACAATGAGCAGTTCTTC
CDR3: CATLSYNEQFF

D: .
V: TRBV2
size: few
J: TRBJ2-5
DNA: TGTGCCAGCAGTGAAGCTGGCCTAGCCCCAGAGACCCAGTACTTC
CDR3: CASSEAGLAPETQYF

D: .
V: TRBV27
size: few
J: TRBJ2-2
DNA: TGTGCCAGCAGTTTAGAGGGTCGGTCGGAGCTGTTTTTT
CDR3: CASSLEGRSELFF

D: .
V: TRBV11-2
size: .
J: TRBJ1-4
DNA: TGTGCCAGCAGCTTTTTATCGACAGCTCGGGATGAAAAACTGTTTTTT
CDR3: CASSFLSTARDEKLFF

D: .
V: TRBV30
size: few
J: TRBJ2-7
DNA: TGTGCCTGGAGTGTACTTGATGCCTACGAGCAGTACTTC
CDR3: CAWSVLDAYEQYF

D: .
V: TRBV29-1
size: .
J: TRBJ1-1
DNA: TGCAGCGTTGGTGGTGAAGCTTTCTTT
CDR3: CSVGGEAFF

D: TRBD1
V: TRBV7-9
size: .
J: TRBJ2-5
DNA: TGTGCCAGCAGCTTGGGCAGGGGGAGAGAGACCCAGTACTTC
CDR3: CASSLGRGRETQYF

D: .
V: TRBV5-6
size: .
J: TRBJ1-2
DNA: TGTGCCAGCAGCTTGGACTGGGCTGGCTACACCTTC
CDR3: CASSLDWAGYTF

D: .
V: TRBV19
size: .
J: TRBJ2-5
DNA: TGTGCCACCCAATCTGATCGGGAGACCCAGTACTTC
CDR3: CATQSDRETQYF

D: .
V: TRBV15
size: .
J: TRBJ2-5
DNA: TGTGCCACCAGCACATCAGTGGGGCTATATCAAGAGACCCAGTACTTC
CDR3: CATSTSVGLYQETQYF

D: .
V: TRBV30
size: few
J: TRBJ2-1
DNA: TGTGCCTGGAGTGGCCAAGGGGATGAGCAGTTCTTC
CDR3: CAWSGQGDEQFF

D: TRBD1
V: TRBV5-1
size: .
J: TRBJ2-4
DNA: TGCGCCAGCAGCAATGCCCGAGACAGGGTGGGAAACATTCAGTACTTC
CDR3: CASSNARDRVGNIQYF

D: .
V: TRBV7-2
size: .
J: TRBJ1-6
DNA: TGTGCCAGCAGCCCACAGAGCGGCTCCTATAATTCACCCCTCCACTTT
CDR3: CASSPQSGSYNSPLHF

D: .
V: TRBV29-1
size: .
J: TRBJ1-1
DNA: TGCAGCGTTGGGGGGGGTTACGGCACTGAAGCTTTCTTT
CDR3: CSVGGGYGTEAFF

D: TRBD2
V: TRBV4-1
size: .
J: TRBJ2-1
DNA: TGCGCCAGCAGCCAAGGAACTAGCGGGGGATACAATGAGCAGTTCTTC
CDR3: CASSQGTSGGYNEQFF

D: .
V: TRBV4-1
size: few
J: TRBJ1-1
DNA: TGCGCCAGCAGCCAAGATATCTCAGCGAACACTGAAGCTTTCTTT
CDR3: CASSQDISANTEAFF

D: .
V: TRBV9
size: few
J: TRBJ1-6
DNA: TGTGCCAGCAGCGCCCCGAGGGCAGGCGGGTTTAATTCACCCCTCCACTTT
CDR3: CASSAPRAGGFNSPLHF

D: .
V: TRBV30
size: .
J: TRBJ1-5
DNA: TGTGCCGTCGGAGCGGCTGCACTTAATCAGCCCCAGCATTTT
CDR3: CAVGAAALNQPQHF

D: .
V: TRBV23-1
size: .
J: TRBJ2-4
DNA: TGCGCCAGCAGTCAATCGAGAACGCCCCAGGTGGCCAAAAACATTCAGTACTTC
CDR3: CASSQSRTPQVAKNIQYF

D: .
V: TRBV5-1
size: .
J: TRBJ1-6
DNA: TGCGCCAGCAGCTTGACCAGCTATAATTCACCCCTCCACTTT
CDR3: CASSLTSYNSPLHF

D: TRBD1
V: TRBV13
size: few
J: TRBJ2-1
DNA: TGTGCCAGCAGCCTCGACAGGGGATCCTACAATGAGCAGTTCTTC
CDR3: CASSLDRGSYNEQFF

D: TRBD1
V: TRBV23-1
size: .
J: TRBJ2-6
DNA: TGCGCCAGCAGTCAGATACAGGGGATAAGGGACTCTGGGGCCAACGTCCTGACTTTC
CDR3: CASSQIQGIRDSGANVLTF

D: .
V: TRBV25-1
size: .
J: TRBJ1-3
DNA: TGTGCCAGCAGGGGGTCGGGAGGAAACACCATATATTTT
CDR3: CASRGSGGNTIYF

D: .
V: TRBV7-9
size: .
J: TRBJ2-7
DNA: TGTGCCAGCAGCTTCCCCCCGGGCCAAACCTACGAGCAGTACTTC
CDR3: CASSFPPGQTYEQYF

D: .
V: TRBV15
size: .
J: TRBJ2-1
DNA: TGTGCCACCAGCCCTGGGCAGGGGCTCCCGGGTCCGTTCTTC
CDR3: CATSPGQGLPGPFF

D: TRBD1
V: TRBV18
size: few
J: TRBJ2-3
DNA: TGTGCCAGCTCCGGACAGGGAAGCACAGATACGCAGTATTTT
CDR3: CASSGQGSTDTQYF

D: .
V: TRBV18
size: few
J: TRBJ1-2
DNA: TGTGCCAGCTCACCACCAGGGGTCTATGGCTACACCTTC
CDR3: CASSPPGVYGYTF

D: .
V: TRBV4-1
size: .
J: TRBJ2-1
DNA: TGCGCCAGCAGCCAAGACAGAGGGCGTGAGCAGTTCTTC
CDR3: CASSQDRGREQFF

D: TRBD2
V: TRBV30
size: few
J: TRBJ2-5
DNA: TGTGCCTGGAGTACCGGCGGGGGGGAGACCCAGTACTTC
CDR3: CAWSTGGGETQYF

D: TRBD2
V: TRBV12-5
size: few
J: TRBJ2-1
DNA: TGTGCTAGTGGCCCCTTCGGGGGGGCCTCCTACAATGAGCAGTTCTTC
CDR3: CASGPFGGASYNEQFF

D: .
V: TRBV10-1
size: .
J: TRBJ2-3
DNA: TGCGCCAGCAGCCCCGATTACACAGATACGCAGTATTTT
CDR3: CASSPDYTDTQYF

D: TRBD1
V: TRBV18
size: .
J: TRBJ2-7
DNA: TGTGCCAGCTCCCCCAGGGGGACAGGGGGCGACGAGCAGTACTTC
CDR3: CASSPRGTGGDEQYF

D: .
V: TRBV7-9
size: few
J: TRBJ2-1
DNA: TGTGCCAGCAGCCATAGCACGGGTGAGCAGTTCTTC
CDR3: CASSHSTGEQFF

D: .
V: TRBV29-1
size: few
J: TRBJ1-1
DNA: TGCAGCGTTGAAGGTCGAATGAACACTGAAGCTTTCTTT
CDR3: CSVEGRMNTEAFF

D: .
V: TRBV6-6
size: few
J: TRBJ2-3
DNA: TGTGCCAGCCAGAGCTCGGATACGCAGTATTTT
CDR3: CASQSSDTQYF

D: TRBD1
V: TRBV28
size: .
J: TRBJ2-7
DNA: TGTGCCAGCAGTCGACAGGGACCCGTCGAGCAGTACTTC
CDR3: CASSRQGPVEQYF

D: TRBD1
V: TRBV29-1
size: .
J: TRBJ1-2
DNA: TGCAGCGCCGACCCGGCAGGGGGATTGGGCTACACCTTC
CDR3: CSADPAGGLGYTF

D: .
V: TRBV5-1
size: few
J: TRBJ1-1
DNA: TGCGCCAGCAGCTTGGACGTGGCCACTGAAGCTTTCTTT
CDR3: CASSLDVATEAFF

D: .
V: TRBV13
size: .
J: TRBJ1-1
DNA: TGTGCCAGCTCCGGGCGACCGAACACTGAAGCTTTCTTT
CDR3: CASSGRPNTEAFF

D: .
V: TRBV6-5
size: .
J: TRBJ2-7
DNA: TGTGCCAGCAGTTACGGGGTGCCGGGACACGGGTACGAGCAGTACTTC
CDR3: CASSYGVPGHGYEQYF